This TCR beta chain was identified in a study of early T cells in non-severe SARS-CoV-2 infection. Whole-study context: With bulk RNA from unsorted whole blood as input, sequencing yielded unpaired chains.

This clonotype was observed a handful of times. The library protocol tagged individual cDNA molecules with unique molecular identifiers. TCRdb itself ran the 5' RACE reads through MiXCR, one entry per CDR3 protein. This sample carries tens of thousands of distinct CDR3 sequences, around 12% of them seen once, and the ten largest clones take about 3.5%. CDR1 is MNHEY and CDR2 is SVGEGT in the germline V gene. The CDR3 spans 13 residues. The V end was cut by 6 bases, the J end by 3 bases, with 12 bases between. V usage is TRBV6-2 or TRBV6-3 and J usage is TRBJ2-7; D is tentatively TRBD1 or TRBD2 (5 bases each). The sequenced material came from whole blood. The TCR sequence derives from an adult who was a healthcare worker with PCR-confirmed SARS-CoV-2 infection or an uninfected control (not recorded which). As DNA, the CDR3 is TGTGCCAGCAGGGGGGATACTAACTACGAGCAGTACTTC. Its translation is CASRGDTNYEQYF.